This entry lists 8 T cell receptor beta chains sequenced from one sample in a study of blood T cell repertoires in COVID-19. TCRdb keeps only in-frame clones here, not all; method: immunoSEQ multiplex PCR. The top ten hold about 9.1% of the sample, which has approximately 86,000 clones, roughly nine tenths seen once. Sequencing used peripheral blood. These TCRs come from a man aged 50-60 years with acute or convalescent COVID-19.

This chain connects TRBV5-8 to TRBJ1-4, with TRBD1 matching 7 bases. The V gene's germline CDR1 is SGHTS and CDR2 YDEGEE. The length of the CDR3 is 15 residues. Trimming cost V 4 bases and J 8 bases; bases outside gene matches: 11. The CDR3 DNA sequence: TGTGCCAGCAGCACTGGACAGGCTTTAGGGGAAAAACTGTTTTTT. It translates to CASSTGQALGEKLFF.

The gene calls are TRBV6-5 and TRBJ1-4; 8 positions match TRBD1. The CDR3 is 14 amino acids. Trimming took 7 bases from V and 4 from J; bases not matched to a gene: 5. Per the germline V gene, CDR1 is MNHEY and CDR2 is SVGAGI. This CDR3 is CASKLDRVNEKLFF. The CDR3 DNA reads as TGTGCCAGCAAATTGGACAGGGTTAATGAAAAACTGTTTTTT.

V and J are TRBV30 and TRBJ1-1, with 8 bases aligning to TRBD1. The CDR3 extends over 12 amino acids. Losses at the gene ends were 0 bases for V and 10 bases for J; bases not matched to a gene: 4. CDR1 and CDR2 from the germline V gene are GTSNPN and SVGIG (reference sequence). The CDR3 sequence: CAWSVQQGAAFF. The CDR3 DNA follows: TGTGCCTGGAGTGTCCAGCAGGGGGCAGCTTTCTTT.

This chain links TRBV5-5 with TRBJ2-5, with D tentatively TRBD1 (6 bases). Trimming shortened V by 2 bases and J by 2 bases, and 13 bases separated the two germline ends. The germline V gene encodes CDR1 SGHKS and CDR2 YYEKEE (reference sequence). The CDR3 loop spans 15 amino acids. In DNA form, the CDR3 reads TGTGCCAGCAGCTTACAATCGACAGGTCAAGAGACCCAGTACTTC. Translated: CASSLQSTGQETQYF.

The chain is built from TRBV7-2 and TRBJ1-2; D may be TRBD1 (6 bases). CDR3 size: 15 residues. The germline V gene encodes CDR1 SGHTA and CDR2 FQGNSA. Trimming stripped 3 bases from V and 4 bases from J, with 15 bases between. The CDR3 nucleotides read TGTGCCAGCAGCTTGTCCGGGGGGCAGGGCTATGGCTACACCTTC. Amino acid sequence: CASSLSGGQGYGYTF.

The chain couples TRBV4-1 to TRBJ2-3; no definite D call. Germline CDR1 and CDR2: MGHRA and YSYEKL. Trimming removed 0 bases at V and 8 bases at J, with 15 bases between. The CDR3 is 15 amino acids. CDR3 region: CASSQDSSNPVTQYF. The CDR3 DNA reads as TGCGCCAGCAGCCAAGATTCTTCGAACCCGGTTACGCAGTATTTT.

V gene TRBV7-8 combines with J gene TRBJ2-2; the match to TRBD2 covers 7 bases. The V segment lost 5 bases and the J segment 7 bases; nucleotides outside the gene matches: 4. Germline CDR1 SGHVS, CDR2 FQNEAQ. The CDR3 spans 13 residues. The CDR3 DNA reads TGTGCCAGCAGCCTCCTAGCGGTCGGGGAGCTGTTTTTT. Translation: CASSLLAVGELFF. The full variable domain, completed using reference TRBV7-8 and TRBJ2-2, is GAGVSQSPRYKVAKRGQDVALRCDPISGHVSLFWYQQALGQGPEFLTYFQNEAQLDKSGLPSDRFFAERPEGSVSTLKIQRTQQEDSAVYLCASSLLAVGELFFGEGSRLTVL.

V gene TRBV6-5 combines with J gene TRBJ2-7, with D possibly matching TRBD1 (6 bases). V dropped 10 bases and J dropped 2 bases, with 12 bases sitting between them. Looked up from germline, CDR1 is MNHEY and CDR2 is SVGAGI. CDR3 size: 12 residues. The CDR3 DNA sequence: TGTGCCACCAGGACAGTAACCTACGAGCAGTACTTC. It is translated as CATRTVTYEQYF.